Each of the 14 T cell receptor beta chains below was sequenced from the same sample in a study of cytomegalovirus exposure and HLA in healthy donors. PCR employed 60 Vbeta and 13 Jbeta primers. The method was immunoSEQ multiplex PCR; TCRdb's version includes in-frame clones alone and lacks a portion of them. The sample consists of some 150,000 clones, roughly 79% of them appearing once. The specimen was PBMCs. Receptors originate from a woman in her forties in good health and CMV-seronegative.

The rearrangement uses TRBV10-3 and TRBJ2-6; D is perhaps TRBD2 (7 bases). V lost 9 bases and J 3 bases, leaving 15 bases between the germline ends. Per the germline V gene, CDR1 is ENHRY and CDR2 is SYGVKD. The CDR3 contains 15 residues. CDR3 amino acids: CAIRPGGLGANVLTF. CDR3 nucleotides: TGTGCCATACGCCCGGGGGGCCTTGGGGCCAACGTCCTGACTTTC.

The chain combines TRBV7-6 with TRBJ2-3; 9 bases are shared with TRBD2. V lost 3 bases, J lost 1 base, and 2 bases stayed unmatched. CDR3 length equals 15 residues. Germline loops: CDR1 SGHVS, CDR2 FNYEAQ. In DNA form, the CDR3 reads TGTGCCAGCAGCTTCGCGGGGGGGCGCACAGATACGCAGTATTTT. Translation: CASSFAGGRTDTQYF.

The V and J genes are TRBV6-4 and TRBJ2-3; no clear D. CDR1 MRHNA and CDR2 SNTAGT come from the germline V gene. Trimming took off 8 bases at V and 2 bases at J, with 5 bases between the two ends. The CDR3 runs 11 residues. DNA for the CDR3: TGTGCCAGCGGCACCACAGATACGCAGTATTTT. Translation gives CASGTTDTQYF.

The V gene is TRBV7-6, the J gene TRBJ1-2; D not resolved. CDR1 SGHVS and CDR2 FNYEAQ come from the germline V gene. The CDR3 consists of 15 residues. The germline V and J ends were trimmed by 1 base and 0 bases, with 9 bases remaining between them. The CDR3 DNA reads as TGTGCCAGCAGCTTAGACGCCAGTCCTAACTATGGCTACACCTTC. Residues: CASSLDASPNYGYTF. The complete variable domain, with remaining parts taken from reference TRBV7-6 and TRBJ1-2, reads GAGVSQSPRYKVTKRGQDVALRCDPISGHVSLYWYRQALGQGPEFLTYFNYEAQQDKSGLPNDRFSAERPEGSISTLTIQRTEQRDSAMYRCASSLDASPNYGYTFGSGTRLTVV.

The J gene is TRBJ1-5, the V gene TRBV2; D may be TRBD1 (5 bases). CDR1 and CDR2 from the germline V gene are SNHLY and FYNNEI. Trimming took off 5 bases at V and 5 bases at J, with 10 bases between the two ends. The CDR3 extends over 13 amino acids. CDR3 residues: CASSLQEDQPQHF. The CDR3, as DNA: TGTGCCAGCAGTTTACAGGAAGATCAGCCCCAGCATTTT.

The rearrangement joins TRBV18 to TRBJ2-5; TRBD1 matches at 9 bases. With 2 bases clipped from V and 2 bases from J, the junction kept 3 bases outside the gene matches. This CDR3 spans 15 amino acids. The germline gives CDR1 KGHSH, CDR2 LQKENI. In DNA form, the CDR3 reads TGTGCCAGCTCACCAAGGACAGGGGCACAAGAGACCCAGTACTTC. This gives the protein CASSPRTGAQETQYF.

V usage is TRBV5-1 and J usage is TRBJ1-1; TRBD1 is a possible D gene (5 bases). This CDR3 has 14 amino acids. V was cut by 7 bases and J by 5 bases, with 18 bases left in between. CDR1 is SGHRS, CDR2 YFSETQ, per germline. The CDR3 here is CASCKDRGGTEAFF. The CDR3 DNA follows: TGCGCCAGCTGCAAGGATCGGGGGGGGACTGAAGCTTTCTTT.

V usage is TRBV7-9 and J usage is TRBJ2-5; 7 bases fit TRBD1. Germline CDR1 is SEHNR and CDR2 is FQNEAQ (reference sequence). The CDR3 covers 15 residues. V lost 2 bases, J lost 5 bases, and 8 bases stayed unmatched. CDR3: CASSLTTGAGETQYF. The CDR3 nucleotides read TGTGCCAGCAGCTTAACAACAGGGGCTGGTGAGACCCAGTACTTC.

Sample share makes this clone medium-sized (0.01 to 0.1%). The chain has TRBV7-9 and TRBJ1-4; perhaps TRBD1 as D (5 bases). The CDR3 consists of 14 residues. Trimming took off 6 bases at V and 7 bases at J, with 15 bases between the two ends. CDR1 is SEHNR, CDR2 FQNEAQ, per germline (reference sequence). The CDR3 loop reads CASSQNQGGEKLFF. Here the CDR3 DNA reads TGTGCCAGCAGTCAAAACCAGGGAGGTGAAAAACTGTTTTTT.

The chain carries TRBV4-1 and TRBJ2-1, with 7 nucleotides matching TRBD2. Trimming took 1 base from V and 2 from J; bases not matched to a gene: 5. The CDR3 sequence is 16 residues long. Germline assignment: CDR1 MGHRA and CDR2 YSYEKL. The CDR3 protein is CASSQGGAGAYNEQFF. CDR3 DNA sequence: TGCGCCAGCAGCCAAGGAGGGGCGGGGGCCTACAATGAGCAGTTCTTC.

V usage is TRBV14 and J usage is TRBJ1-1; 9 bases map to TRBD1. The CDR3 contains 17 residues. With 4 bases clipped from V and 8 bases from J, the junction kept 17 bases outside the gene matches. Germline V CDR1 and CDR2: SGHDN, FVKESK. The CDR3 coding sequence is TGTGCCAGCAGCCCACTCCGTCCCCGGGACAGGGCCCTAGAAGCTTTCTTT. It translates to CASSPLRPRDRALEAFF.

This rearrangement joins TRBV5-1 to TRBJ1-2; 9 positions match TRBD1. Germline values: CDR1 SGHRS, CDR2 YFSETQ. The CDR3 sequence is 18 residues long. After removal of 4 bases from V and 4 bases from J, the junction contained 17 bases not matched to a gene. In DNA, the CDR3 is TGCGCCAGCAGCACTGGTCCCGCCACAGGGGGCGGTTCCTATGGCTACACCTTC. It encodes CASSTGPATGGGSYGYTF.

The CDR3 is CAWSVRSQVNQPQHF. In DNA form, the CDR3 reads TGTGCCTGGAGTGTGCGTAGTCAGGTCAATCAGCCCCAGCATTTT. This chain uses TRBV30 with TRBJ1-5; D gene unclear. This CDR3 is 15 amino acids long. The V end lost 0 bases, the J end lost 3 bases, and 12 bases lay between the germline ends. Germline V gene sequence: CDR1 GTSNPN, CDR2 SVGIG (reference sequence).

The chain carries TRBV5-1 and TRBJ1-2; the D gene is possibly TRBD1 (6 bases). The CDR3 totals 15 residues. Trimming removed 0 bases at V and 6 bases at J, with 15 bases between. Germline V gives CDR1 SGHRS, CDR2 YFSETQ. CDR3 residues: CASSLDGGPWDGYTF. The CDR3 DNA is TGCGCCAGCAGCTTGGACGGGGGGCCCTGGGATGGCTACACCTTC.